This TCR beta chain was observed in a study of beta chain features in type 1 diabetes listed by TCRdb under 2018. Study-wide context: No differences in mean age, gender distribution, total cell number or subset yield were found between patients and healthy donors. In the study, TCRB repertoires of sorted circulating CD4+ T cell subsets from recently diagnosed type 1 diabetes patients were compared with those of matched healthy donors. Regulatory and stem cell-like memory subsets were isolated from only 8 patients and roughly eight healthy donors, whereas naive and central memory subsets came from all 30 or so donors. A total of around 100 million sorted cells were examined across all samples, and RNA yield correlated strongly with the number of cells per subset. Overall study results and their limits: Sequencing cDNA rather than genomic DNA could over-represent highly expressing activated cells, although activation and CD3 levels did not differ between groups. Naive, central memory and regulatory TCRB repertoires appeared to be more alike among patients than among healthy donors. Because the HLA sub-analyses included only small numbers of individuals, any influence of HLA type on TCRB rearrangement was left unresolved. Type 1 diabetes patients showed a moderate but significant shortening of TCRB CDR3 length in all four CD4+ subsets. At VDJ recombination sites, type 1 diabetes patients had fewer insertions and more deleted nucleotides, which implies abnormalities in thymic rearrangement. Shorter templates might be favored by PCR, yet because patient and control samples were amplified and corrected together, any such skew would affect both groups equally.

From each donor, a single peripheral blood sample of roughly 0.11 L on average was drawn into heparinised tubes. A BD FACSAria II was used to sort naive, central memory, regulatory and stem cell-like memory CD4+ T cells with a panel that included CD45RO, CCR7, CD25, CD127, CD95 and CD27. All sorted populations exceeded 95% purity. PBMCs were isolated immediately by Lymphoprep density gradient centrifugation and stained directly without culture. Samples were stained and sorted in pairs, with one healthy donor and one patient per experiment, so that batch effects were minimized. The entire isolated RNA was reverse transcribed using the High Capacity cDNA Reverse Transcription Kit, and thus expressed TCRB transcripts were sequenced. Naive, central memory and regulatory T cell samples underwent deep immunoSEQ sequencing, averaging around 3.6 million total reads per sample. Sorted cells were lysed in RLT buffer and RNA was extracted with DNase-treated RNeasy Micro or Mini kits, depending on cell number. To prevent cross-contamination, each cell subset was processed individually, whereas patient and healthy donor samples were processed jointly. TCRB sequences were amplified from cDNA with the immunoSEQ multiplex PCR, producing 87-bp fragments spanning the CDR3 region. Sequencing of the amplicons was performed on the Illumina HiSeq platform. Processing in the source paper ran as follows. PCR bias was computationally corrected using synthetic template baselines, reads within Hamming distance 2 were collapsed, and singletons that could not be merged were discarded. Reads were aligned against IMGT to assign V, D and J genes, CDR3 length and insertions or deletions at six rearrangement sites. Within each subset, clonotype counts were normalized to sorted cell number, and only after that were true diversity and Gini coefficients computed with the tcR R package. The overlap coefficient, calculated on TCRB nucleotide sequences, was used to quantify repertoire sharing. Out-of-frame TCRB sequences from naive cells were analyzed to stand in for the pre-selection repertoire. TCRdb carries this immuneACCESS record with in-frame sequences only. Its versions omit some clonotypes, under half of them owing to an unresolved V gene in the studies checked, with the rest unexplained. V, J and clone size are taken as reported in that table, and D and trimming were inferred from the DNA itself. Recorded for this sample are fewer than 900,000 clones; roughly 15% of them occurred a single time. The top ten constitute roughly 0.025% of the sample.

The germline ends are 5 bases apart after V is trimmed by 2 bases and J by 0 bases. CDR1 MNHEY and CDR2 SVGAGI are derived from the germline V gene. Taken from cysteine to phenylalanine, the CDR3 has 15 residues. Solely the CDR3 DNA is kept, with 45 bases framed from the first base. This clone came up a few times. Which antigen it targets is not known. No qualities accompany the bases; no much larger clone lies one base away. The chain was built from TRBV6-5 and TRBJ2-6; the D gene is possibly TRBD1, with 5 bases matching. The clonotype was recovered from a woman between 18 and 29 years old in good health. Sequences were obtained from naive CD4+ T cells from blood. The sample's cell subset or site, from its label and the paper: true naive CD4+ T cells. The encoded CDR3 is CASSYDSSGANVLTF. The nucleotides are TGTGCCAGCAGTTACGACAGCTCTGGGGCCAACGTCCTGACTTTC.